This T cell receptor (beta chain) was identified in a study of long-term antiretroviral therapy in people with HIV. At the survey level, the v3.0 immunoSEQ assay was run. The table came from immunoSEQ multiplex PCR; TCRdb's copy has only in-frame clones and leaves some out. The table shows some 15,000 clones, with approximately 80% occurring only once. The sample here was unsorted PBMCs, taken 0.4 years after starting antiretroviral therapy. This TCR was sampled from a man aged 30 to 39 with HIV.

As DNA, the CDR3 is TGTGCCAGTAGTATGCGTGAGGGTCGTGAAGCTTTCTTT. It codes for CASSMREGREAFF. The V gene is TRBV19, the J gene TRBJ1-1; D remains ambiguous. V was shortened by 3 bases and J by 7 bases, with 12 bases between the two germline ends. The CDR3 has 13 residues. Germline V gene lookup returns CDR1 LNHDA and CDR2 SQIVND (reference sequence).